This T cell receptor (beta chain) derives from a study of cytomegalovirus exposure and HLA in healthy donors (dated by TCRdb to the late 2010s). For context, the study as a whole: According to a later analysis, the approximately 130 validation repertoires were produced on the same platform as the roughly 720 repertoires of the first cohort. The study aimed to test whether signatures of past pathogen exposure could be identified by cataloging public T cell receptors. A separate validation cohort of 100 to 150 different subjects was used in addition to the roughly 700-subject first cohort. To predict cytomegalovirus infection status, the study combined high-throughput TCR immunosequencing, statistical association of individual TCRs with disease status, and machine learning. Overall results and qualifications from the work: In the study, some 160 TCR beta chains were listed as associated with cytomegalovirus. A later analysis found that TCRs clustered in the first cohort also tended to co-occur in the 130 or so validation repertoires, with approximately 94% of cluster scores above 0. Cytomegalovirus status was reported to be diagnosed by the classifier with high specificity and sensitivity in both the original and validation cohorts. Most TCR sequences were observed very rarely across donors, whereas some public TCRs were present in many individuals. A later analysis had no HLA typing for the validation cohort, so co-occurrence there was scored across all 130 or so repertoires. Three of the identified cytomegalovirus-associated TCR beta chains were confirmed in vitro to be specific for cytomegalovirus antigens. The authors suggested that the approach could potentially be extended to other disease states and immunological phenotypes.

This clone was recorded only once. Which antigen it targets is not known. Base qualities are not provided; no much larger clone lies one nucleotide away. The CDR3 has 17 amino acids, counting the end cysteine and phenylalanine. Kept here is only the CDR3 DNA, which spans 51 bases and is read in frame from base 1. CDR1 and CDR2 (MNHEY, SMNVEV) derive from the germline V gene (reference sequence). The trim is 2 bases for V and 4 bases for J, with a gap of 20 bases between the germline ends. Separate from the approximately 730-subject first cohort, the validation cohort of about 110 subjects was the group to which the donors belonged. Libraries were built with the immunoSEQ multiplex PCR assay. Per the original workflow: A statistical classification framework was developed to diagnose cytomegalovirus status using the catalog of TCR beta chain sequences. In TCRdb, the immuneACCESS table is reduced to in-frame sequences with V and J assigned. These tables do not hold every clone; where another copy was compared, an unresolved V gene accounts for under half, and the others remain unexplained. V and J calls and clone size are copied from that table; D and trimming were computed from the DNA. This sample is represented by about 220,000 clones; about nine tenths of them were singletons. 1.1% of the sample goes to the ten largest clones.

This TCR was sampled from a woman aged 18-30 years in good health and CMV-seronegative. The chain links TRBV27 with TRBJ1-2, with the D gene not clear enough to name. Input material: PBMCs. The DNA sequence is TGTGCCAGCAGTTTAAGCATAGGGAGCAGAGACCGCTATGGCTACACCTTC. Its amino acids are CASSLSIGSRDRYGYTF.